The 18 T cell receptor beta chains in this list originate from one sample, sequenced in a study of shared T cell receptors in the human thymus. Sequenced by immunoSEQ multiplex PCR; TCRdb stores in-frame clones only, minus some. The repertoire has hundreds of thousands of clones, 88% of them found once; the top ten carry around 0.0099%. These data are also associated with another study on human thymus T cells.

Source material: thymocytes. All receptors derive from a boy in the first two years of life with a congenital heart defect.

This chain uses TRBV18 with TRBJ2-2; 7 bases match TRBD1. V was pared by 0 bases and J by 6 bases, with 4 bases of the junction left unmatched. This CDR3 is 15 amino acids long. Germline loops: CDR1 KGHSH, CDR2 LQKENI. The CDR3 loop is CASSPPSQGSGELFF. CDR3 nucleotides: TGTGCCAGCTCACCACCGTCACAGGGGTCCGGGGAGCTGTTTTTT.

The chain links TRBV10-1 to TRBJ2-7, with D hard to call. With 2 bases removed from V and 1 base from J, the gap between germline ends came to 15 bases. This CDR3 is 16 amino acids long. Germline V gives CDR1 WNHNN, CDR2 SYGVQD (reference sequence). CDR3 coding DNA: TGCGCCAGCAGTGAGACCCAGGTAACCCCTTCCTACGAGCAGTACTTC. Residues: CASSETQVTPSYEQYF.

The rearrangement links TRBV6-1 to TRBJ2-2; D is perhaps TRBD2 (5 bases). V lost 2 bases, J lost 6 bases, and 16 bases lay in between. Germline CDR1 MNHNS, CDR2 SASEGT. The CDR3 is 16 amino acids. The chain's CDR3 is CASSELPGPGAGELFF. Written as DNA, the CDR3 is TGTGCCAGCAGTGAATTGCCGGGTCCCGGGGCCGGGGAGCTGTTTTTT.

Only one count was recorded for this clone. This rearrangement joins TRBV7-6 to TRBJ2-3; 8 bases fit TRBD1. There are 16 residues in the CDR3. Germline CDR1 is SGHVS and CDR2 is FNYEAQ. The V gene end was trimmed by 6 bases and the J gene end by 4 bases; junction bases not matched to a gene: 12. The CDR3 sequence: CASSFGQGRAPDTQYF. The CDR3 coding sequence is TGTGCCAGCAGTTTCGGACAGGGACGAGCCCCAGATACGCAGTATTTT.

The chain employs TRBV4-2 and TRBJ1-4; possibly TRBD1 for D (6 bases). V dropped 4 bases and J dropped 4 bases, with 13 bases sitting between them. CDR1 LGHNA and CDR2 YNFKEQ come from the germline V gene. The CDR3 is 15 residues long. In DNA, the CDR3 is TGTGCCAGCAGCCCTTCCGGGACAAGTAATGAAAAACTGTTTTTT. It specifies CASSPSGTSNEKLFF.

The V call is TRBV2, the J call TRBJ2-1; D is uncertain. The CDR3 sequence is 12 residues long. The V gene lost 5 bases and the J gene lost 6 bases, with 8 bases spanning the gap. CDR1 SNHLY and CDR2 FYNNEI come from the germline V gene. Written as DNA, the CDR3 is TGTGCCAGCAGTAGTGGGCCCAATGAGCAGTTCTTC. Its translation: CASSSGPNEQFF.

As DNA, the CDR3 is TGCGCCAGCAGCCAAGAGGGGTCGGTGACTAGCAGTTACGAGCAGTACTTC. Translation: CASSQEGSVTSSYEQYF. V is TRBV4-1 and J is TRBJ2-7; 7 positions match TRBD2. Trimming took 0 bases from V and 4 from J; bases not matched to a gene: 12. The germline V gene has CDR1 MGHRA and CDR2 YSYEKL. This CDR3 is 17 amino acids long.

The chain couples TRBV4-3 to TRBJ2-5; TRBD2 agrees at 12 bases. The CDR3 spans 18 residues. CDR1 is LGHNA and CDR2 is YSLEER in the germline V gene. V lost 0 bases, J lost 4 bases, and 9 bases stayed unmatched. CDR3 protein: CASSQEASGTSGPETQYF. The CDR3 nucleotides are TGCGCCAGCAGCCAAGAGGCCAGCGGGACTAGCGGGCCAGAGACCCAGTACTTC.

This clone was found once. The rearrangement joins TRBV29-1 to TRBJ2-3; TRBD2 matches at 13 bases. The V gene's germline CDR1 is SQVTM and CDR2 ANQGSEA. J gave up 3 bases and V 5 bases, and 8 bases lay outside the gene matches. CDR3 size: 16 residues. The CDR3 here is CSVTIGTSGTTDTQYF. DNA of the CDR3: TGCAGCGTTACCATAGGGACTAGCGGGACGACAGATACGCAGTATTTT.

V is TRBV5-8 and J is TRBJ1-1; TRBD1 aligns across 8 bases. Germline CDR1 is SGHTS and CDR2 is YDEGEE. V shed 0 bases and J 1 base; nucleotides not matched to a gene: 8. CDR3 length: 17 residues. As DNA, the CDR3 is TGTGCCAGCAGCTTGGGGGACAGGACGGAACCGAACACTGAAGCTTTCTTT. This encodes CASSLGDRTEPNTEAFF.

The sample holds one count of this clone. The chain recombines TRBV6-1 with TRBJ2-1; 8 positions match TRBD2. The CDR3 is 12 residues long. The V segment lost 8 bases and the J segment 10 bases; nucleotides outside the gene matches: 7. Per the germline V gene, CDR1 is MNHNS and CDR2 is SASEGT. The CDR3 loop reads CASRTSLIEQFF. The CDR3 DNA is TGTGCCAGCCGGACTAGCCTCATCGAGCAGTTCTTC.

The V call is TRBV14, the J call TRBJ2-3, with D tentatively TRBD2 (6 bases). CDR1 SGHDN and CDR2 FVKESK come from the germline V gene. Trimming left V 4 bases short and J 0 bases short, with 17 bases between. The CDR3 runs to 17 residues. This CDR3 is CASSPGQEGLSTDTQYF. Here the CDR3 DNA reads TGTGCCAGCAGCCCCGGGCAGGAGGGCCTTAGCACAGATACGCAGTATTTT.

This chain joins TRBV27 and TRBJ2-7; unclear D gene. This CDR3 has 13 amino acids. The V gene lost 2 bases and the J gene lost 2 bases, with 7 bases spanning the gap. Germline-derived CDR1 and CDR2 are MNHEY and SMNVEV (reference sequence). CDR3: CASSLGSTYEQYF. The CDR3, as DNA: TGTGCCAGCAGTTTAGGTAGTACCTACGAGCAGTACTTC.

The chain couples TRBV27 to TRBJ2-1; D is unresolved. This CDR3 region has 16 residues. Per the germline V gene, CDR1 is MNHEY and CDR2 is SMNVEV (reference sequence). V shed 1 base and J shed 6 bases, with 16 bases lying between them. DNA of the CDR3: TGTGCCAGCAGTTTATGGCCCTTCCGGGTAAGCAATGAGCAGTTCTTC. Its protein is CASSLWPFRVSNEQFF.

This rearrangement joins TRBV5-1 to TRBJ2-1, with 12 bases lining up with TRBD2. This CDR3 comprises 17 residues. Germline assignment: CDR1 SGHRS and CDR2 YFSETQ. The V segment lost 1 base and the J segment 7 bases; nucleotides outside the gene matches: 9. The CDR3 bases are TGCGCCAGCAGCTTGAGAGCTAGCGGGAGGGCCACAAATGAGCAGTTCTTC. Translated, it gives CASSLRASGRATNEQFF.

The chain joins TRBV20-1 to TRBJ2-3; unclear D gene. Per the germline V gene, CDR1 is DFQATT and CDR2 is SNEGSKA (reference sequence). The CDR3 length is 10 residues. The V gene lost 5 bases and the J gene lost 7 bases, with 7 bases spanning the gap. CDR3 loop: CSASRYTQYF. The CDR3 nucleotides read TGCAGTGCTTCTAGATATACGCAGTATTTT.

The rearrangement uses TRBV4-3 and TRBJ1-5; unclear D gene. The CDR3 consists of 13 residues. CDR1 is LGHNA and CDR2 is YSLEER in the germline V gene. V was trimmed by 0 bases and J by 7 bases, leaving 7 bases between them. CDR3 loop: CASSQDPGQPQHF. The CDR3 region has the DNA TGCGCCAGCAGCCAAGATCCGGGGCAGCCCCAGCATTTT.

With regard to this clone: This same CDR3 is encoded by further DNA sequences in the sample. CDR3 sequence (DNA): TGTGCCAGCAGCGCCGGACTAGCTTACAATGAGCAGTTCTTC. This translates into CASSAGLAYNEQFF. This chain uses TRBV9 with TRBJ2-1; the match to TRBD2 covers 8 bases. Germline trimming cut 3 bases from V and 4 bases from J; bases unmatched to any gene: 3. CDR1 and CDR2 from the germline V gene are SGDLS and YYNGEE. This CDR3 comprises 14 residues.